The next 26 T cell receptor beta chains were all read from a single sample in a study of blood T cell repertoires in COVID-19. TCRdb's copy holds only in-frame clones and misses some; the assay was immunoSEQ multiplex PCR. The sample contains 150,000 or so clones, roughly four fifths of which appear only once. Sequenced input: peripheral blood. Receptor source: a woman in her sixties or seventies with acute or convalescent COVID-19.

The V call is TRBV7-2, the J call TRBJ1-6; 8 bases map to TRBD1. CDR3 length: 14 residues. The germline CDR1 and CDR2 sequences are SGHTA and FQGNSA. V trimming: 3 bases; J trimming: 9 bases; junction bases outside the gene matches: 4. CDR3 amino acids: CASSFQGQGSPLHF. The CDR3 DNA reads as TGTGCCAGCAGCTTTCAAGGACAGGGTTCACCCCTCCACTTT.

The chain employs TRBV2 and TRBJ1-5, with D maybe TRBD1 (5 bases). Germline lookup yields CDR1 SNHLY and CDR2 FYNNEI. CDR3 length: 14 amino acids. Deletions cut 3 bases from V and 7 bases from J, with 13 bases between. The CDR3 nucleotides read TGTGCCAGCAGTGAGGGGACTCTACGACAGCCCCAGCATTTT. It translates to CASSEGTLRQPQHF.

DNA for the CDR3: TGTGCCAGCAGCCAAGTTGCGGAGACTGAAGCTTTCTTT. Its translation: CASSQVAETEAFF. This sequence joins TRBV14 and TRBJ1-1, with D uncertain. V was cut by 1 base and J by 5 bases, with 8 bases left in between. The CDR3 length is 13 residues. CDR1 is SGHDN and CDR2 is FVKESK in the germline V gene.

The sample holds a few counts of this clone. The chain uses TRBV2 and TRBJ2-1, with D perhaps TRBD2 (5 bases). Germline V gives CDR1 SNHLY, CDR2 FYNNEI. This CDR3 is 15 amino acids long. The V and J ends lost 7 bases and 8 bases respectively, with 21 bases between them. The CDR3 bases are TGTGCCAGCAATGTAGAGTATGTGGCCGGGGATGAGCAGTTCTTC. It is translated as CASNVEYVAGDEQFF. The full variable domain, rest sourced from reference TRBV2 and TRBJ2-1, is EPEVTQTPSHQVTQMGQEVILRCVPISNHLYFYWYRQILGQKVEFLVSFYNNEISEKSEIFDDQFSVERPDGSNFTLKIRSTKLEDSAMYFCASNVEYVAGDEQFFGPGTRLTVL.

CDR3 region: CASSPGQTYSNQPQHF. For the CDR3, the DNA is TGCGCCAGCAGCCCCGGACAGACCTATAGCAATCAGCCCCAGCATTTT. This chain uses TRBV4-1 with TRBJ1-5, with a possible D match to TRBD1 (6 bases). CDR3 length equals 16 residues. V was pared by 4 bases and J by 0 bases, with 13 bases between. The germline CDR1 and CDR2 sequences are MGHRA and YSYEKL.

CDR3 protein: CASSQDVSGGSTDTQYF. The CDR3 nucleotides are TGTGCCAGCAGCCAAGACGTAAGCGGGGGGAGCACAGATACGCAGTATTTT. The chain has TRBV4-2 and TRBJ2-3; 9 bases are shared with TRBD2. The V and J ends lost 0 bases and 0 bases, in that order; junction bases with no gene match: 4. Germline CDR1 and CDR2: LGHNA and YNFKEQ. The CDR3 runs to 17 residues.

This clone was detected only a few times. J is TRBJ1-4 and V is TRBV5-3; D gene uncertain. TRBV5-3 is labeled an ORF, and its function is uncertain. V was shortened by 4 bases and J by 5 bases, with 6 bases between the two germline ends. This CDR3 spans 12 amino acids. The CDR3 reads CARSPSNEKLFF. The CDR3 DNA reads TGTGCCAGAAGCCCTTCCAATGAAAAACTGTTTTTT.

The gene calls are TRBV11-2 and TRBJ1-6; D not resolved. V lost 1 base and J 7 bases, leaving 8 bases between the germline ends. The CDR3 length is 14 residues. The germline V gene has CDR1 SGHAT and CDR2 FQNNGV. The CDR3, as DNA: TGTGCCAGCAGCTTAGTTATCCGGAATTCACCCCTCCACTTT. Amino acid sequence: CASSLVIRNSPLHF. The full variable domain, its missing parts supplied by reference TRBV11-2 and TRBJ1-6, is EAGVAQSPRYKIIEKRQSVAFWCNPISGHATLYWYQQILGQGPKLLIQFQNNGVVDDSQLPKDRFSAERLKGVDSTLKIQPAKLEDSAVYLCASSLVIRNSPLHFGNGTRLTVT.

The CDR3 reads CASSLAGSGVNTGELFF. Here the CDR3 DNA reads TGCGCCAGCAGCTTGGCCGGGTCAGGGGTGAACACCGGGGAGCTGTTTTTT. The chain links TRBV5-1 to TRBJ2-2, with D perhaps TRBD1 (6 bases). Trimming pared 0 bases from V and 1 base from J, leaving 13 bases between. This CDR3 has 17 amino acids. Per germline, CDR1 SGHRS and CDR2 YFSETQ.

The chain is built from TRBV30 and TRBJ1-1; TRBD1 aligns across 7 bases. CDR3 length: 14 amino acids. Germline V gene sequence: CDR1 GTSNPN, CDR2 SVGIG (reference sequence). V gave up 5 bases and J gave up 4 bases; unmatched junction bases: 10. The CDR3, as DNA: TGTGCCTGGGCCCGATCTACAGGGGCCACTGAAGCTTTCTTT. Its protein is CAWARSTGATEAFF.

The rearrangement links TRBV27 to TRBJ1-1, with unresolved D. Germline values: CDR1 MNHEY, CDR2 SMNVEV (reference sequence). V was clipped by 6 bases and J by 0 bases, with 5 bases between them. The CDR3 contains 12 residues. CDR3 loop: CASRRVNTEAFF. CDR3 nucleotide sequence: TGTGCCAGCAGACGGGTGAACACTGAAGCTTTCTTT.

J is TRBJ1-1 and V is TRBV20-1; weak D call: TRBD1 (6 bases). The CDR3 is 14 residues long. V lost 3 bases and J 3 bases, leaving 14 bases between the germline ends. Germline V lookup: CDR1 DFQATT, CDR2 SNEGSKA (reference sequence). CDR3 coding DNA: TGCAGTGCTAGTCAAGGGGGTAAGGACACTGAAGCTTTCTTT. Amino acid sequence: CSASQGGKDTEAFF.

This chain joins TRBV10-2 and TRBJ2-1; TRBD1 agrees at 9 bases. The CDR3 runs 17 residues. With 6 bases clipped from V and 4 bases from J, the junction kept 13 bases outside the gene matches. The germline V gene encodes CDR1 WSHSY and CDR2 SAAADI. CDR3 protein: CASREYTGTGLYNEQFF. In nucleotides, the CDR3 is TGCGCCAGCAGAGAATACACCGGGACAGGGTTATACAATGAGCAGTTCTTC.

The chain is built from TRBV12-3 or TRBV12-4 and TRBJ1-2; weak D call: TRBD1 (6 bases). This CDR3 is built from 13 residues. With 9 bases removed from V and 1 base from J, the gap between germline ends came to 12 bases. In nucleotides, the CDR3 is TGTGCCAGTCTGCGGGGGCTTAACTATGGCTACACCTTC. Encoded protein: CASLRGLNYGYTF.

The J gene is TRBJ1-3, the V gene TRBV19, with 7 bases fitting TRBD1. Germline CDR1 and CDR2: LNHDA and SQIVND (reference sequence). Trimming at V came to 5 bases and at J to 5 bases, leaving 9 bases not matched to a gene. This CDR3 contains 15 residues. Written as DNA, the CDR3 is TGTGCCAGTAGTTCTGGGACAGTATCTCGAAACACCATATATTTT. Encoded protein: CASSSGTVSRNTIYF.

J is TRBJ1-2 and V is TRBV5-1, with 7 bases that match TRBD1. V dropped 4 bases and J dropped 2; count of bases not matched to a gene: 11. Germline V gene sequence: CDR1 SGHRS, CDR2 YFSETQ. The CDR3 has 16 residues. CDR3: CASSTSGTERNYGYTF. The CDR3 nucleotides are TGCGCCAGCAGCACGTCGGGGACAGAGCGAAACTATGGCTACACCTTC.

The V call is TRBV30, the J call TRBJ1-2; D is perhaps TRBD1 (6 bases). The CDR3 is made up of 14 amino acids. V lost 1 base to trimming and J lost 1 base, with 10 bases between them. Looked up from germline, CDR1 is GTSNPN and CDR2 is SVGIG (reference sequence). The CDR3 DNA reads as TGTGCCTGGAGTGCGGGAGGGGGTAACTATGGCTACACCTTC. Translated, it gives CAWSAGGGNYGYTF.

This clone was observed a single time. CDR3 in DNA: TGCGCCAGCAGAGACCCGGGGGGTGGAGGCTACACCTTC. Protein sequence: CASRDPGGGGYTF. The V call is TRBV10-2, the J call TRBJ1-2; a weak D match, TRBD1 (5 bases). This CDR3 contains 13 residues. Germline CDR1 is WSHSY and CDR2 is SAAADI. V was clipped by 6 bases and J by 8 bases, with 16 bases between them.

CDR3 coding DNA: TGTGCCAGCAGCGCGCAGACAGGGATAGGAAACACCATATATTTT. Residues: CASSAQTGIGNTIYF. This sequence joins TRBV7-6 and TRBJ1-3; 7 bases agree with TRBD1. This CDR3 spans 15 amino acids. V lost 5 bases and J lost 4; bases outside the gene matches: 8. Germline V gives CDR1 SGHVS, CDR2 FNYEAQ. The complete variable domain, with remaining parts taken from reference TRBV7-6 and TRBJ1-3, reads GAGVSQSPRYKVTKRGQDVALRCDPISGHVSLYWYRQALGQGPEFLTYFNYEAQQDKSGLPNDRFSAERPEGSISTLTIQRTEQRDSAMYRCASSAQTGIGNTIYFGEGSWLTVV.

This clone turned up a few times. The rearrangement uses TRBV18 and TRBJ2-5, with D possibly being TRBD2 (6 bases). This CDR3 contains 17 residues. Germline CDR1 and CDR2: KGHSH and LQKENI. V lost 0 bases to trimming and J lost 2 bases, with 16 bases between them. The CDR3 here is CASSPPQGLALQETQYF. CDR3 DNA: TGTGCCAGCTCACCACCTCAGGGACTCGCTTTACAAGAGACCCAGTACTTC.

CDR3 bases: TGCGCCAGCAGCTTGGACAGGGTCGGCTATGGCTACACCTTC. As protein: CASSLDRVGYGYTF. V gene TRBV5-1 combines with J gene TRBJ1-2; perhaps TRBD1 as D (6 bases). This CDR3 contains 14 residues. Trimming took 0 bases from V and 4 from J, leaving 10 bases between them. Germline-derived CDR1 and CDR2 are SGHRS and YFSETQ.

The rearrangement joins TRBV5-5 to TRBJ1-1; 7 positions agree with TRBD1. Germline V gene lookup returns CDR1 SGHKS and CDR2 YYEKEE (reference sequence). The CDR3 spans 17 residues. The J segment lost 4 bases and the V segment lost 4 bases, leaving 16 bases of the junction unmatched. The CDR3 nucleotides read TGTGCCAGCAGCCCCGTGATGACAGGGTTTGAGCCCACTGAAGCTTTCTTT. This gives the protein CASSPVMTGFEPTEAFF.

The chain joins TRBV19 to TRBJ1-1; D call uncertain. The V gene's germline CDR1 is LNHDA and CDR2 SQIVND (reference sequence). The CDR3 has 16 amino acids. Trimming shortened V by 3 bases and J by 0 bases, and 14 bases separated the two germline ends. CDR3 coding DNA: TGTGCCAGTAGTATGATGACCGACTACCTGAACACTGAAGCTTTCTTT. As protein: CASSMMTDYLNTEAFF.

The CDR3 nucleotides read TGTGCCAGCAGCTTAGGGGCAGAAAGAAATCAGCCCCAGCATTTT. As protein: CASSLGAERNQPQHF. The J gene is TRBJ1-5, the V gene TRBV7-9; no clear D. This CDR3 contains 15 residues. Looked up from germline, CDR1 is SEHNR and CDR2 is FQNEAQ (reference sequence). Trimming stripped 1 base from V and 4 bases from J, with 11 bases between.

This chain joins TRBV6-1 and TRBJ2-3; 9 nucleotides match TRBD2. Germline lookup yields CDR1 MNHNS and CDR2 SASEGT. The J segment lost 2 bases and the V segment lost 0 bases, leaving 12 bases of the junction unmatched. This CDR3 is built from 19 residues. Written as DNA, the CDR3 is TGTGCCAGCAGTGAAGCGCTTCACGTCCTAGCGGGGACCACAGATACGCAGTATTTT. This encodes CASSEALHVLAGTTDTQYF.

The genes are TRBV18 and TRBJ2-1; 11 bases map to TRBD1. This CDR3 comprises 16 residues. The junction had 5 bases not matched to a gene; V was cut back by 1 base and J by 6 bases. From germline, CDR1 is KGHSH and CDR2 LQKENI. The chain's CDR3 is CASSPRGQGAGNEQFF. The CDR3 coding sequence is TGTGCCAGCTCACCACGAGGACAGGGGGCAGGCAATGAGCAGTTCTTC.